Presented here are 19 T cell receptor beta chains from one specimen sequenced in a study of blood T cells in healthy people across ages. It was with a sample-barcoded 5' primer and a J-beta primer mix that a second PCR of roughly 7 to 12 cycles was run. TCRdb re-called the 5' RACE reads with MiXCR, one entry per CDR3 protein. The sample lists approximately 1,000,000 distinct CDR3 sequences, more than 30% occurring once. Sequenced: blood. These TCRs come from a man younger than 35 in good health.

This clonotype was seen a few times. This chain connects TRBV29-1 to TRBJ1-1; 7 bases map to TRBD1. V lost 6 bases to trimming and J lost 7 bases; unmatched junction nucleotides: 11. Germline loops: CDR1 SQVTM, CDR2 ANQGSEA. The CDR3 extends over 13 amino acids. CDR3 in DNA: TGCAGCGTCGCCTCCGGGACAGCCAGTGAAGCTTTCTTT. Residues: CSVASGTASEAFF. Together with reference TRBV29-1 and TRBJ1-1, the CDR3 gives the full variable domain: SAVISQKPSRDICQRGTSLTIQCQVDSQVTMMFWYRQQPGQSLTLIATANQGSEATYESGFVIDKFPISRPNLTFSTLTVSNMSPEDSSIYLCSVASGTASEAFFGQGTRLTVV.

As DNA, the CDR3 is TGTGCCAGCAGCTTATTGGCTAGCGGGGAGTTGTACGAGCAGTACTTC. It is translated as CASSLLASGELYEQYF. V usage is TRBV11-2 and J usage is TRBJ2-4; 9 nucleotides match TRBD2. The J call is doubtful: the DNA matches TRBJ2-7 better. CDR3 size: 16 residues. CDR1 is SGHAT, CDR2 FQNNGV, per germline.

The genes are TRBV12-5 and TRBJ2-1; D is perhaps TRBD1 or TRBD2 (5 bases each). Germline V gene data show CDR1 as LGHNT and CDR2 as FRNRAP. V was pared by 4 bases and J by 8 bases, with 18 bases between. The CDR3 totals 15 residues. In nucleotides, the CDR3 is TGTGCTAGTGGTTCGCCGGGGCCCCTAGGCGATGAGCAGTTCTTC. Translating gives CASGSPGPLGDEQFF.

The V gene is TRBV5-1, the J gene TRBJ1-4; weak D call: TRBD1 (6 bases). The V end lost 3 bases, the J end lost 5 bases, and 14 bases lay between the germline ends. CDR3 size: 15 residues. CDR1 and CDR2 (germline): SGHRS, YFSETQ. This chain's CDR3 is CASSSRGGSNEKLFF. The CDR3 region has the DNA TGCGCCAGCAGCTCCCGAGGGGGGTCCAATGAAAAACTGTTTTTT.

The chain carries TRBV20-1 and TRBJ1-1; TRBD1 might be the D (6 bases). V gave up 6 bases and J gave up 1 base, with 12 bases separating them. The CDR3 totals 13 residues. CDR1 DFQATT and CDR2 SNEGSKA come from the germline V gene (reference sequence). CDR3 residues: CSAPEGGNTEAFF. In nucleotides, the CDR3 is TGCAGTGCCCCAGAGGGGGGGAACACTGAAGCTTTCTTT.

A few counts support this clonotype. This chain joins TRBV29-1 and TRBJ2-3; weak D call: TRBD1 (5 bases). V was pared by 1 base and J by 2 bases, with 7 bases between. The CDR3 extends over 13 amino acids. From germline, CDR1 is SQVTM and CDR2 ANQGSEA. The CDR3 DNA reads TGCAGCGTTGAAGGACAGAACACAGATACGCAGTATTTT. Translated, it gives CSVEGQNTDTQYF.

The chain's CDR3 is CSARDTTGVIKQFF. In nucleotides, the CDR3 is TGCAGTGCTAGAGACACAACGGGGGTCATTAAGCAGTTCTTC. The chain joins TRBV20-1 to TRBJ2-1, with a possible D match to TRBD2 (6 bases). Trimming cost V 0 bases and J 11 bases, with 17 bases left between them. CDR1 is DFQATT, CDR2 SNEGSKA, per germline (reference sequence). The CDR3 has 14 amino acids.

The rearrangement uses TRBV20-1 and TRBJ2-5; maybe TRBD1 (5 bases). TRBJ2-7 explains the end of the DNA better; the J call may be wrong. CDR1 is DFQATT and CDR2 is SNEGSKA in the germline V gene (reference sequence). The CDR3 sequence is 13 residues long. Here the CDR3 DNA reads TGCAGTGCTAGAGATGCCAGGGCCTACGAGCAGTACTTC. This encodes CSARDARAYEQYF.

The chain uses TRBV5-1 and TRBJ2-1, with 7 bases lining up with TRBD1. The V gene end was trimmed by 4 bases and the J gene end by 5 bases; junction bases not matched to a gene: 9. Germline V gene lookup returns CDR1 SGHRS and CDR2 YFSETQ. The CDR3 runs 15 residues. CDR3 nucleotide sequence: TGCGCCAGCAGCCCAGGGGGTTTGTCCCACAATGAGCAGTTCTTC. Residues: CASSPGGLSHNEQFF.

This rearrangement joins TRBV12-3 or TRBV12-4 to TRBJ2-1; D remains unclear. The J call may not be correct, given that the DNA end is closer to TRBJ2-7. This CDR3 comprises 13 residues. The CDR3 DNA reads TGTGCCAGCAGTGAGGTAGATCTCAATGAGCAGTACTTC. Amino acid sequence: CASSEVDLNEQYF.

This clonotype was counted a single time. A read error is possible here, since a much larger clone lies one base away. V and J are TRBV12-3 or TRBV12-4 and TRBJ2-3; D is unresolved. CDR3 length equals 14 residues. CDR3 nucleotide sequence: TGTGCCAGCAGTCCGGCGTGGAGCACAGATACGCTGTATTTT. Protein: CASSPAWSTDTLYF.

This chain uses TRBV2 with TRBJ1-4, with D unresolved. Trimming removed 7 bases at V and 0 bases at J, with 9 bases between. The CDR3 runs to 14 residues. The germline gives CDR1 SNHLY, CDR2 FYNNEI. The CDR3 spells CASTSVATNEKLFF. CDR3 sequence (DNA): TGTGCCAGCACCTCAGTTGCAACTAATGAAAAACTGTTTTTT.

This clonotype was observed a handful of times. The chain links TRBV13 to TRBJ2-3; 9 bases agree with TRBD2. The germline V gene encodes CDR1 PRHDT and CDR2 FYEKMQ (reference sequence). CDR3 length: 15 amino acids. The V segment lost 1 base and the J segment 3 bases; nucleotides outside the gene matches: 2. As DNA, the CDR3 is TGTGCCAGCAGCTTAGCGACTAGCGGAACAGATACGCAGTATTTT. Residues: CASSLATSGTDTQYF.

The rearrangement links TRBV12-3 or TRBV12-4 to TRBJ2-7; either TRBD1 or TRBD2 may fit D (5 bases each). The germline V and J ends were trimmed by 4 bases and 3 bases, with 16 bases remaining between them. The CDR3 extends over 15 amino acids. The DNA of the CDR3 is TGTGCCAGCAGTTCCTACGGGGCAGTTATCTACGAGCAGTACTTC. Its translation is CASSSYGAVIYEQYF.

The chain employs TRBV7-9 and TRBJ1-6; D gene ambiguous. Germline V gene sequence: CDR1 SEHNR, CDR2 FQNEAQ (reference sequence). Between the trimmed V and J ends, which lost 0 bases and 0 bases, there was a span of 9 bases. The CDR3 extends over 17 amino acids. The CDR3 region is CASSLAGSSSYNSPLHF. CDR3 DNA: TGTGCCAGCAGCTTAGCGGGATCCAGCTCCTATAATTCACCCCTCCACTTT. Full variable domain (remainder filled in from reference TRBV7-9 and TRBJ1-6): DTGVSQNPRHKITKRGQNVTFRCDPISEHNRLYWYRQTLGQGPEFLTYFQNEAQLEKSRLLSDRFSAERPKGSFSTLEIQRTEQGDSAMYLCASSLAGSSSYNSPLHFGNGTRLTVT.

The chain has TRBV9 and TRBJ2-3, with D tentatively TRBD1 (6 bases). The germline gives CDR1 SGDLS, CDR2 YYNGEE. Trimming stripped 4 bases from V and 3 bases from J, with 24 bases between. CDR3 length: 18 residues. Written as DNA, the CDR3 is TGTGCCAGCAGCACTCACCCATACCACAGGGAAGGAACAGATACGCAGTATTTT. It is translated as CASSTHPYHREGTDTQYF.

The chain carries TRBV3-1 and TRBJ1-1; D is uncertain. Trimming removed 1 base from V and 1 base from J, with 7 bases in between. CDR3 length: 14 residues. Germline CDR1 is LGHDT and CDR2 is YNNKEL (reference sequence). The DNA of the CDR3 is TGTGCCAGCAGCCAAGGGATGGCGAACACTGAAGCTTTCTTT. It yields the protein CASSQGMANTEAFF.

This clonotype occurred many times. The chain carries TRBV10-3 and TRBJ2-1; D is unclear. The germline gives CDR1 ENHRY, CDR2 SYGVKD. The CDR3 consists of 13 residues. Trimming left V 4 bases short and J 2 bases short, with 6 bases between. CDR3 in amino acids: CAISGGPYNEQFF. CDR3 DNA: TGTGCCATCAGTGGGGGTCCCTACAATGAGCAGTTCTTC.

For this clonotype: A read error may account for a junction end that differs from germline. The rearrangement joins TRBV20-1 to TRBJ2-4; no reliable D call. The J call may be in error: the DNA end matches TRBJ2-5 better. There are 13 residues in the CDR3. The germline CDR1 and CDR2 sequences are DFQATT and SNEGSKA (reference sequence). DNA of the CDR3: TGCGGTGCTAGAGACGCACGCGAAGAGACCCAGTACTTC. Its protein is CGARDAREETQYF.